This TCR beta chain was recorded in a study of control samples from healthy donors and cancer patients. V lost 1 base, J lost 3 bases, and 4 bases stayed unmatched. The CDR3 contains 14 residues. In germline, CDR1 is SGHDT, CDR2 YYEEEE. Only a few counts were recorded for this clone. Generated by immunoSEQ multiplex PCR, the TCRdb table keeps only in-frame clones and is missing some. The data contain around 200,000 clones, 85% to 95% of them singletons. The genes are TRBV5-6 and TRBJ2-7; TRBD1 aligns across 7 bases. The sequenced sample consisted of blood. This TCR was sampled from a man aged 50 or older in good health. CDR3 residues: CASSLTGVSYEQYF. Here the CDR3 DNA reads TGTGCCAGCAGCTTGACAGGGGTTAGCTACGAGCAGTACTTC.